These 10 T cell receptor beta chains were all obtained from the same sample, sequenced in a study of blood T cell repertoires in COVID-19. Clones were read by immunoSEQ multiplex PCR, and TCRdb kept only the in-frame ones, dropping some. This sample yields 220,000 or so clones, of which 85% to 90% are seen a single time; 9.5% to 13% belongs to the top ten. Specimen: peripheral blood. The origin of the receptors is a woman in her forties or fifties with COVID-19, enrolled during active disease.

The chain couples TRBV3-1 (or the pseudogene TRBV3-2) to TRBJ2-3; weak D call: TRBD1 (5 bases). V was clipped by 0 bases and J by 6 bases, with 16 bases between them. Germline V lookup: CDR1 LGHDT, CDR2 YNNKEL (reference sequence). The CDR3 contains 16 residues. CDR3 loop: CASSQDGNRQIDTQYF. CDR3 sequence (DNA): TGTGCCAGCAGCCAAGATGGGAACAGGCAAATTGATACGCAGTATTTT.

The genes are TRBV3-1 (or the pseudogene TRBV3-2) and TRBJ1-3, with 9 bases lining up with TRBD1. Germline V gene lookup returns CDR1 LGHDT and CDR2 YNNKEL (reference sequence). After removal of 5 bases from V and 7 bases from J, the junction contained 9 bases not matched to a gene. The CDR3 totals 15 residues. The CDR3 coding sequence is TGTGCCAGCAGCGCCGGGACAGGGAGGGTTAACACCATATATTTT. The encoded protein is CASSAGTGRVNTIYF.

The V and J genes are TRBV6-6 and TRBJ2-3; D is unresolved. The CDR3 spans 14 residues. Germline V gene data show CDR1 as MNHNY and CDR2 as SVGAGI (reference sequence). V lost 9 bases, J lost 0 bases, and 13 bases lay in between. In nucleotides, the CDR3 is TGTGCCAGTAGACTTCTGACTAGCACAGATACGCAGTATTTT. This codes for CASRLLTSTDTQYF.

V and J are TRBV2 and TRBJ2-3; TRBD2 matches at 12 bases. This CDR3 has 19 residues. Germline V gives CDR1 SNHLY, CDR2 FYNNEI. V trimming: 4 bases; J trimming: 2 bases; junction bases outside the gene matches: 13. The CDR3 DNA sequence: TGTGCCAGCAGTGTTTCGCCCCCCGGACTAGCGGGGCCCACAGATACGCAGTATTTT. It codes for CASSVSPPGLAGPTDTQYF.

The V and J genes are TRBV2 and TRBJ2-1, with 15 positions matching TRBD2. V shed 5 bases, J shed 9 bases, and the junction held 11 bases outside the gene matches. The CDR3 has 17 residues. Germline CDR1 is SNHLY and CDR2 is FYNNEI. This CDR3 is CASSQSGTSGGSAEQFF. The CDR3 DNA follows: TGTGCCAGCAGTCAGTCCGGGACTAGCGGGGGGTCGGCTGAGCAGTTCTTC.

The rearrangement links TRBV18 to TRBJ2-3; TRBD2 matches at 7 bases. V gave up 3 bases and J gave up 2 bases; unmatched junction bases: 8. Germline values: CDR1 KGHSH, CDR2 LQKENI. This CDR3 comprises 16 residues. The CDR3 sequence is CASSPGRERDTDTQYF. The CDR3 nucleotides read TGTGCCAGCTCACCGGGGCGGGAGAGAGACACAGATACGCAGTATTTT.

This clone came up once. The chain carries TRBV11-2 and TRBJ2-1; 11 positions agree with TRBD2. With 5 bases clipped from V and 15 bases from J, the junction kept 15 bases outside the gene matches. Germline V gene data show CDR1 as SGHAT and CDR2 as FQNNGV. The CDR3 runs to 15 residues. In DNA, the CDR3 is TGTGCCAGCAGCCCTACTAGCGGGGGCCCGCCGACCTCGTTCTTC. It encodes CASSPTSGGPPTSFF.

The chain employs TRBV4-3 and TRBJ2-7, with 15 bases identical to TRBD2. Germline-derived CDR1 and CDR2 are LGHNA and YSLEER. With V trimmed by 0 bases and J by 2 bases, 5 bases remained unmatched. There are 18 residues in the CDR3. CDR3 coding DNA: TGCGCCAGCAGCCAAGATCGAGGGACTAGCGGGGGGACCTACGAGCAGTACTTC. It is translated as CASSQDRGTSGGTYEQYF.

This chain joins TRBV19 and TRBJ2-4, with D possibly being TRBD2 (6 bases). V lost 7 bases and J 2 bases, leaving 21 bases between the germline ends. This CDR3 has 17 residues. The germline CDR1 and CDR2 sequences are LNHDA and SQIVND (reference sequence). The CDR3 protein is CASMPGLLLGPKNIQYF. In DNA form, the CDR3 reads TGTGCCAGTATGCCGGGACTCCTCCTTGGTCCCAAAAACATTCAGTACTTC.

V gene TRBV19 combines with J gene TRBJ2-1, with 12 bases that match TRBD2. Trimming removed 5 bases from V and 10 bases from J; junction bases left unmatched: 9. Germline V gives CDR1 LNHDA, CDR2 SQIVND (reference sequence). The CDR3 consists of 15 residues. The CDR3 coding sequence is TGTGCCAGTAGTCCTTCTAGCGGGGGGGCTCAGGAGCAGTTCTTC. Protein product: CASSPSSGGAQEQFF.